This T cell receptor (beta chain) was identified during a study of PD-1 blockade in classical Hodgkin lymphoma. Note on this clone: Its antigen remains unknown.

Profiled with immunoSEQ multiplex PCR; TCRdb holds only in-frame clones, not every one. The table records about 23,000 clones, 89% of them present only once. Study results and limitations: Lower baseline TCR diversity was reported for newly diagnosed patients than for healthy donors. Possibly reflecting disease activity or prior therapy, repertoire differences have causes that remain undefined.

Specified time point: newly diagnosed, previously untreated cHL patient sample. It was by magnetic negative selection that CD4+ T cells were purified from thawed PBMCs. Untreated, newly diagnosed classical Hodgkin lymphoma PBMCs were used for comparison. The germline V gene encodes CDR1 MNHEY and CDR2 SVGAGI. This CDR3 has 16 amino acids. The V and J ends lost 0 bases and 2 bases respectively, with 11 bases between them. This sequence joins TRBV6-5 and TRBJ1-3; D is unclear. The origin of this receptor is a human donor with classical Hodgkin lymphoma. The sequenced sample consisted of CD4+ T cells from blood. In DNA form, the CDR3 reads TGTGCCAGCAGTTACTCTCGGGGTCCGGCTGGAAACACCATATATTTT. The encoded protein is CASSYSRGPAGNTIYF.